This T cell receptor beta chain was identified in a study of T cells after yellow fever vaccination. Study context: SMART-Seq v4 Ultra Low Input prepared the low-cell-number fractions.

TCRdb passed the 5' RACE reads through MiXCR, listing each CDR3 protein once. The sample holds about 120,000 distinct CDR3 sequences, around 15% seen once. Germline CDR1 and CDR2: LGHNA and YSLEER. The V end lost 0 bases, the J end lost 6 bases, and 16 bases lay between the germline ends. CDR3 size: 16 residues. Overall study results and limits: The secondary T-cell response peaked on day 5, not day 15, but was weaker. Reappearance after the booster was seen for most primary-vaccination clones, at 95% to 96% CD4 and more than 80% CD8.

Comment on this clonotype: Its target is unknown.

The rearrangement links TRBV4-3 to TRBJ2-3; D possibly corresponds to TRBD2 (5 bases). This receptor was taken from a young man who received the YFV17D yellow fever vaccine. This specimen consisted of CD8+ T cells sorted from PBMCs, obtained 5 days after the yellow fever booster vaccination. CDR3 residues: CASSQDFLTSGDTQYF. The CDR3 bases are TGCGCCAGCAGCCAAGATTTCCTAACGTCGGGGGATACGCAGTATTTT.